The sequence of this T cell receptor beta chain was determined in a study of cytomegalovirus exposure and HLA in healthy donors. Overall study context: Prior work identified about 120 million unique TCR beta sequences in about 179 million T cells. Counted in an early data release were about 80 million unique TCRs from HLA-typed donors. The Caucasian-associated ancestry cluster held around 81% of 398 genotyped donors. General study points: Earlier findings revealed that most TCR beta V segments proved productive either about 87% or about 30% of the time.

The V gene lost 2 bases and the J gene lost 7 bases, with 6 bases spanning the gap. The CDR3 runs to 12 residues. Looked up from germline, CDR1 is SGHTA and CDR2 is FQGTGA. Both 60 Vbeta primers and 13 Jbeta primers went into the PCR. Clones were sequenced by immunoSEQ multiplex PCR, and TCRdb holds only the in-frame ones, with some missing. This specimen shows tens of thousands of clones; the ten leading clones hold 9.5% to 15%. Points on this clone: The antigen is unknown.

Sequencing was carried out using PBMCs. This TCR came from a man younger than 35 in good health and CMV-seropositive. The V gene is TRBV7-3, the J gene TRBJ2-1; no firm D call. CDR3 sequence: CASSLYRNEQFF. For the CDR3, the DNA is TGTGCCAGCAGCTTATACCGGAATGAGCAGTTCTTC.